Listed below are T cell receptor beta chains from one sample, sequenced in a study of blood T cells in healthy people across ages. In TCRdb, the 5' RACE reads were re-called with MiXCR into one record per CDR3 protein. This sample has over a million distinct CDR3 sequences, with less than 50% found just once. Sequencing input: blood. These receptors were taken from a woman aged 55-70 years in good health. CDR3s include the opening cysteine and the closing phenylalanine or tryptophan. A D gene is named only where the DNA matches it firmly. The size of a clone is reported for some rows only, either as once, few or many, or as a class for expanded clones.

clone_size	v_call	d_call	j_call	cdr3_nt	cdr3_aa
few	TRBV27	NA	TRBJ1-1	TGTGCCAGCAGTTTACTTGGGGATCCTGAAGCTTTCTTT	CASSLLGDPEAFF
NA	TRBV10-2	TRBD2	TRBJ2-3	TGCGCCAGCAGATACCTGGGACTAGCGGCCACAGATACGCAGTATTTT	CASRYLGLAATDTQYF
NA	TRBV5-1	NA	TRBJ2-5	TGCGCCAGCAGCCCAGGGCCGGACCTTGGTGAGACCCAGTACTTC	CASSPGPDLGETQYF
few	TRBV20-1	TRBD1	TRBJ1-6	TGCAGTGCTAGCGGGGGACAGGGGACCTCACCCCTCCACTTT	CSASGGQGTSPLHF
NA	TRBV2	NA	TRBJ2-1	TGTGCCAGCAGGTTCGGGGAAACCCAGGCGGAGTTCTTC	CASRFGETQAEFF
NA	TRBV20-1	TRBD2	TRBJ2-1	TGCAGTGGAGAAAGAAGACTAGCGAGAGCAGGGGAGCAGTTCTTC	CSGERRLARAGEQFF
NA	TRBV20-1	NA	TRBJ1-6	TGCAGTGCTAAGGACAGTAGCTCCTATAATTCACCCCTCCACTTT	CSAKDSSSYNSPLHF
NA	TRBV12-3/TRBV12-4	NA	TRBJ2-1	TGTGCCAGCAGTTTTTGGGCAGCTTCAAATGAGCAGTTCTTC	CASSFWAASNEQFF
NA	TRBV13	NA	TRBJ1-2	TGTGCCAGCAGATACCCCTCAGGGGACTATGGCTACACCTTC	CASRYPSGDYGYTF
NA	TRBV5-1	TRBD2	TRBJ2-3	TGCGCCAGCAGCTTGAACCTAGCGGGACCCACAGATACGCAGTATTTT	CASSLNLAGPTDTQYF
NA	TRBV28	NA	TRBJ2-7	TGTGCCAGCAGTCCCGACCTGGGACTTATCTACGAGCAGTACTTC	CASSPDLGLIYEQYF
NA	TRBV7-9	NA	TRBJ1-2	TGTGCCAGCAGCTCCGGCGGGTTGTATGGCTACACCTTC	CASSSGGLYGYTF
few	TRBV28	NA	TRBJ1-2	TGTGCCAGCAGTTTTCGGGGCAGGACTAACTATGGCTACACCTTC	CASSFRGRTNYGYTF